The 2 T cell receptor beta chains below were found in one sample sequenced in a study of CD8 T cells in ankylosing spondylitis. TCRdb passed the 5' RACE reads through MiXCR, listing each CDR3 protein once. The sample carries approximately 25,000 distinct CDR3 sequences, around a sixth recorded once. The specimen sequenced was blood. These receptors were obtained from a male donor with ankylosing spondylitis or in good health (not recorded which).

The gene calls are TRBV5-6 and TRBJ1-5; D is possibly TRBD1 (6 bases). From germline, CDR1 is SGHDT and CDR2 YYEEEE. The V end lost 3 bases, the J end lost 2 bases, and 15 bases lay between the germline ends. The CDR3 totals 16 residues. CDR3 DNA sequence: TGTGCCAGCAGCTCCCGGGGGGCTATGGGCAATCAGCCCCAGCATTTT. This codes for CASSSRGAMGNQPQHF.

V is TRBV27 and J is TRBJ2-2, with 7 nucleotides matching TRBD1. CDR1 and CDR2 (germline): MNHEY, SMNVEV (reference sequence). The V and J ends lost 5 bases and 2 bases, in that order; junction bases with no gene match: 11. This CDR3 is built from 17 residues. DNA for the CDR3: TGTGCCAGCAGTATAGCCGGGACAGAAATCAACACCGGGGAGCTGTTTTTT. It translates to CASSIAGTEINTGELFF.